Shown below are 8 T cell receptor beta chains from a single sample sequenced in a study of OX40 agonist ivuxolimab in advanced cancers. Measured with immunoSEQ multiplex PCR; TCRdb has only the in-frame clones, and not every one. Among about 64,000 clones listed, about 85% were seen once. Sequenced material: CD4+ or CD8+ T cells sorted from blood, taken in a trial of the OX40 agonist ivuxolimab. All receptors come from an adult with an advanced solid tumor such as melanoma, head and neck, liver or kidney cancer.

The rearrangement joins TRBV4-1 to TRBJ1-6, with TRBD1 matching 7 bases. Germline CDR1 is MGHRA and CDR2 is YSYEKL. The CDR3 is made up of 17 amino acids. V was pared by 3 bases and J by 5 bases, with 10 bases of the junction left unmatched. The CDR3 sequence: CASSQNLGTDNNSPLHF. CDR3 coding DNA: TGCGCCAGCAGCCAGAACCTAGGGACAGATAATAATTCACCCCTCCACTTT.

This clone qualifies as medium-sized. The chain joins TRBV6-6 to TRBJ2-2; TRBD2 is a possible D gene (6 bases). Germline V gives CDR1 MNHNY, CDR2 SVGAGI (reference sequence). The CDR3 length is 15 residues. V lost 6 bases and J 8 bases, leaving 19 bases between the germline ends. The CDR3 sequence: CASSSGTLLRGELFF. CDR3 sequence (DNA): TGTGCCAGCAGCTCCGGGACTCTCCTTAGAGGGGAGCTGTTTTTT.

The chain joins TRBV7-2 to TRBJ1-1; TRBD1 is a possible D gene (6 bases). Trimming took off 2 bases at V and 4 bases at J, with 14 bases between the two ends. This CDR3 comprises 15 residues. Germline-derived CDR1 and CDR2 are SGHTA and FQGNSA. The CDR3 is CASSLPQGGGTEAFF. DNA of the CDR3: TGTGCCAGCAGCTTACCACAGGGAGGGGGCACTGAAGCTTTCTTT. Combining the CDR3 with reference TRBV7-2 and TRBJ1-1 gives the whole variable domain GAGVSQSPSNKVTEKGKDVELRCDPISGHTALYWYRQSLGQGLEFLIYFQGNSAPDKSGLPSDRFSAERTGGSVSTLTIQRTQQEDSAVYLCASSLPQGGGTEAFFGQGTRLTVV.

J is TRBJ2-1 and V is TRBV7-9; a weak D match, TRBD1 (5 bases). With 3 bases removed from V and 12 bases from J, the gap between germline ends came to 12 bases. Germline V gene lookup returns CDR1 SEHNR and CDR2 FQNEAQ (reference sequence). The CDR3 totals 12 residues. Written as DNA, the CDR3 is TGTGCCAGCAGCTTTTCGACTCAGGGGCAGTTCTTC. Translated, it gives CASSFSTQGQFF. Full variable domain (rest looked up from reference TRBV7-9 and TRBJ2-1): DTGVSQNPRHKITKRGQNVTFRCDPISEHNRLYWYRQTLGQGPEFLTYFQNEAQLEKSRLLSDRFSAERPKGSFSTLEIQRTEQGDSAMYLCASSFSTQGQFFGPGTRLTVL.

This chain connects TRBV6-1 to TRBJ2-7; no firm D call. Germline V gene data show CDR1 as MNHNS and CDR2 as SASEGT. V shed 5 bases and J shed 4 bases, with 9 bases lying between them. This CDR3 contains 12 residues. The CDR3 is CASSTLGYEQYF. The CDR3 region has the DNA TGTGCCAGCAGTACCCTTGGGTACGAGCAGTACTTC.

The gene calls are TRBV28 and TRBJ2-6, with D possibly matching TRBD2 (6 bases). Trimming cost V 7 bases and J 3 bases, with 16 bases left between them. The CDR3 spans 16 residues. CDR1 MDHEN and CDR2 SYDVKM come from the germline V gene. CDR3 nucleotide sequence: TGTGCCAGCACCACCCGCGGGGTTTATGGGGCCAACGTCCTGACTTTC. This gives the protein CASTTRGVYGANVLTF. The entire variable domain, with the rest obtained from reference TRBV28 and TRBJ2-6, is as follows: DVKVTQSSRYLVKRTGEKVFLECVQDMDHENMFWYRQDPGLGLRLIYFSYDVKMKEKGDIPEGYSVSREKKERFSLILESASTNQTSMYLCASTTRGVYGANVLTFGAGSRLTVL.

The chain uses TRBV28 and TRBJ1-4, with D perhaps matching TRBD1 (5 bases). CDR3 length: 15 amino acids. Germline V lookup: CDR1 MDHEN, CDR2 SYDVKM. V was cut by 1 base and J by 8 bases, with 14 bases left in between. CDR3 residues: CASSLLGSRDEKLFF. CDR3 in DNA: TGTGCCAGCAGTTTATTAGGGTCCAGGGACGAAAAACTGTTTTTT.

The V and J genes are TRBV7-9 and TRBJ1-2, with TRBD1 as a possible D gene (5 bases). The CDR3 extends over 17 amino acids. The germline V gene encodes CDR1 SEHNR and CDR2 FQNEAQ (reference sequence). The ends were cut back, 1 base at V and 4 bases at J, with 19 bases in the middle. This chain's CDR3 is CASSLEVFGGSTYGYTF. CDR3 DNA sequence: TGTGCCAGCAGCTTAGAGGTTTTTGGGGGATCCACCTATGGCTACACCTTC.